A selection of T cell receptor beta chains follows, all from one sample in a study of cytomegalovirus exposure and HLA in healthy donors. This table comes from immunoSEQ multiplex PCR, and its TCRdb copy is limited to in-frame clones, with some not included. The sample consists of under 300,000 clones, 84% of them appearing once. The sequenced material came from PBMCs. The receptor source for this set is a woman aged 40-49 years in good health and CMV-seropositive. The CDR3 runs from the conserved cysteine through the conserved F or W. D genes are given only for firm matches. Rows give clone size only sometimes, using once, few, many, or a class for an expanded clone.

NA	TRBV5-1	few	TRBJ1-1	TGCGCCAGCAGCCTCAACTCCATGAACACTGAAGCTTTCTTT	CASSLNSMNTEAFF
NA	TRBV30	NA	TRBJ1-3	TGTGCCTGGAGTCGAGGGGGGGTAGGAAACACCATATATTTT	CAWSRGGVGNTIYF
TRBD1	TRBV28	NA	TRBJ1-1	TGTGCCAGCAGTTTAAGACAGGGCTACACTGAAGCTTTCTTT	CASSLRQGYTEAFF
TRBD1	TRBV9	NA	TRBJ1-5	TGTGCCAGCAGCCCTGGGACAGGGAACAATCAGCCCCAGCATTTT	CASSPGTGNNQPQHF
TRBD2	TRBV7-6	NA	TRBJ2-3	TGTGCCAGCAGCCGTGGATTGGGACTAGCGGGAGGAATCACAGATACGCAGTATTTT	CASSRGLGLAGGITDTQYF
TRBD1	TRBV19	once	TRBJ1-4	TGTGCCAGTAGTCGCCCTCGAGGGACAGGGGATGAAAAACTGTTTTTT	CASSRPRGTGDEKLFF
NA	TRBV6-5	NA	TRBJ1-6	TGTGCCAGCAGTTTCACTCAGGCAAATAATTCACCCCTCCACTTT	CASSFTQANNSPLHF
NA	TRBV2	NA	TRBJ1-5	TGTGCCAGCAGTGGACAGCAAAATCCCCAGCCCCAGCATTTT	CASSGQQNPQPQHF
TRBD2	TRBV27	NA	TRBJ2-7	TGTGCCAGCAGTAAAGGGGCGGGGGGGACTACATTCTCCTACGAGCAGTACTTC	CASSKGAGGTTFSYEQYF
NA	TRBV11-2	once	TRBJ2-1	TGTGCCAGCAGCTTAGGTGTCAGACACCAGTACAATGAGCAGTTCTTC	CASSLGVRHQYNEQFF
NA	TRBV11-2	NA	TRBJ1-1	TGTGCCAGCAGCCTAGGGGGAACAGGTTGGGCTTTCTTT	CASSLGGTGWAFF
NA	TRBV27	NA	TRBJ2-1	NA	CASSSSGQGSVNEQFF
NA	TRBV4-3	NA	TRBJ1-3	TGCGCCAGCAGCCACGCCGGAACAGCTGGAAACACCATATATTTT	CASSHAGTAGNTIYF
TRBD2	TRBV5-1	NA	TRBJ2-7	TGCGCCAGCAGCTTGACCACCGGACTAGCGGTCTACGAGCAGTACTTC	CASSLTTGLAVYEQYF
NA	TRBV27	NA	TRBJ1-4	TGTGCCAGCAGTCCAACACAGGGAGGGAATGAAAAACTGTTTTTT	CASSPTQGGNEKLFF
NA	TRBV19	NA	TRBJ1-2	TGTGCCAGTAGTATAGCGGCAGGGTCTAACTATGGCTACACCTTC	CASSIAAGSNYGYTF
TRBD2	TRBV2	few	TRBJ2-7	TGTGCCAGCAGCGAGGGACTAGCGGGACAGGGGAACGAGCAGTACTTC	CASSEGLAGQGNEQYF
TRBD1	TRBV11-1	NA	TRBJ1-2	TGTGCCAGCAGCTCGAACAGGGGTCAGGATGGCTACACCTTC	CASSSNRGQDGYTF
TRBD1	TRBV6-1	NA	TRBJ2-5	TGTGCCAGCAGTGAAGACGGTTTGTCGGGACAGTTGAGCGAGACCCAGTACTTC	CASSEDGLSGQLSETQYF
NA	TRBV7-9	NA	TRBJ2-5	TGTGCCAGCAGCTTTTTGAGCCTACAAGAGACCCAGTACTTC	CASSFLSLQETQYF
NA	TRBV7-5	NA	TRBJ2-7	TGTGTCAGAAGGGGGGGTTTAGAGGTGGACGAGCAGTACTTC	CVRRGGLEVDEQYF
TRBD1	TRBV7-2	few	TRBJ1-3	TGTGCCAGCAATGAAAGGGGGCCTGGAAACACCATATATTTT	CASNERGPGNTIYF
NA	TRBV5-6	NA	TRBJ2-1	TGTGCCAGCAGCCCTGTTGGGGGCGATGAGCAGTTCTTC	CASSPVGGDEQFF
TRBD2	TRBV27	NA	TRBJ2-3	TGTGCCAGCAGTACACTCGAGACTAGCGGGAGGGGGAATACGCAGTATTTT	CASSTLETSGRGNTQYF
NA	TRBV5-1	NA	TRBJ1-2	TGCGCCAGCAGCTCGCGCGATAACTATGGCTACACCTTC	CASSSRDNYGYTF
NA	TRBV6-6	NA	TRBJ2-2	TGTGCCAGCAATCCAGTCCCAGACACCGGGGAGCTGTTTTTT	CASNPVPDTGELFF
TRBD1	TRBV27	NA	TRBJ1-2	TGTGCCAGCAGTCGGACAGGAACTAACTATGGCTACACCTTC	CASSRTGTNYGYTF
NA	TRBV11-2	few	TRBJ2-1	TGTGCCAGCAGCTCACCCCCGGCAGGGGTTCGGAATGAGCAGTTCTTC	CASSSPPAGVRNEQFF